A selection of T cell receptor beta chains follows, all from one sample in a study of cytomegalovirus exposure and HLA in healthy donors. Method: immunoSEQ multiplex PCR; TCRdb's copy keeps in-frame clones and lacks some. In the table there are about 96,000 clones, 65% to 80% of which are singletons. Material for sequencing was PBMCs. The receptors were gathered from a female donor in good health and CMV-seropositive. CDR3s include the opening cysteine and the closing phenylalanine or tryptophan. Fields, in order: CDR3 DNA, CDR3 protein, V gene, J gene, clone size, D gene. The D gene is left open where the match is weak. Only part of the rows carry a size: once, few, many, or a class if the clone is expanded.

TGTGCCAGCAGCTTAGCCGCTCGGTTGGAGTACGAGCAGTACTTC,CASSLAARLEYEQYF,TRBV7-2,TRBJ2-7,NA,NA
TGTGCCAGCAGCTTAGCACAGATTGAGAATACGCAGTATTTT,CASSLAQIENTQYF,TRBV7-2,TRBJ2-3,NA,NA
TGTGCCAGCACCCGACAGGGAGGAGCCTATGGCTACACCTTC,CASTRQGGAYGYTF,TRBV6-5,TRBJ1-2,NA,TRBD1
TGTGCCAGCAGCTTGGTCGGGGGGGAGGAGACCCAGTACTTC,CASSLVGGEETQYF,TRBV5-4,TRBJ2-5,NA,TRBD2
TGTGCCAGCAGCTCGTACAGGGGGCCCCTATACGAGCAGTACTTC,CASSSYRGPLYEQYF,TRBV7-9,TRBJ2-7,NA,TRBD1
TGTGCCAGCAGTCCGGGGGACGGCACAGATACGCAGTATTTT,CASSPGDGTDTQYF,TRBV2,TRBJ2-3,NA,NA
TGTGCCAGCAGGGGAGATGGAAACACCATATATTTT,CASRGDGNTIYF,TRBV6-1,TRBJ1-3,NA,NA
TGTGCCAGCAGCTTATATGTCTATGGCTACACCTTC,CASSLYVYGYTF,TRBV7-2,TRBJ1-2,NA,NA
TGTGCCAGCAGCGTAGGTCTACAGGGAGCCTACGAGCAGTACTTC,CASSVGLQGAYEQYF,TRBV9,TRBJ2-7,NA,NA
TGTGCCAGCAGCTTGGACAGGTTCGGGACTGAAGCTTTCTTT,CASSLDRFGTEAFF,TRBV6-5,TRBJ1-1,NA,TRBD1
TGTGCCAGCAGTTCGACAGGGGGCATTGAGGGCTACACCTTC,CASSSTGGIEGYTF,TRBV27,TRBJ1-2,NA,TRBD1
TGTGCCAGCAGCTACGCGGGGTTGGGGGAGCAGTACTTC,CASSYAGLGEQYF,TRBV7-2,TRBJ2-7,NA,NA
TGCGCCAGCAGCCAAGGACGACAGGGCGTACGCAATCAGCCCCAGCATTTT,CASSQGRQGVRNQPQHF,TRBV4-1,TRBJ1-5,NA,TRBD1
TGTGCCAGCAGCTCTAGGACAGGGGGCCCCGGGGACACCGGGGAGCTGTTTTTT,CASSSRTGGPGDTGELFF,TRBV4-2,TRBJ2-2,NA,TRBD1
TGTGCCAGCAGCGCGGGACTCCTACTATCTCTCACCGGGGAGCTGTTTTTT,CASSAGLLLSLTGELFF,TRBV7-2,TRBJ2-2,NA,NA
TGTGCCAGTAGTACCCAGGGCATGAACACTGAAGCTTTCTTT,CASSTQGMNTEAFF,TRBV19,TRBJ1-1,NA,NA
TGTGCCAGCAGTGCGACTAGCGGAACCTACGAGCAGTACTTC,CASSATSGTYEQYF,TRBV6-5,TRBJ2-7,NA,TRBD2
TGTGCCAGCAGTGATGCTAGCGGGGGCTACAATGAGCAGTTCTTC,CASSDASGGYNEQFF,TRBV2,TRBJ2-1,NA,TRBD2
TGCGCCAGCAGCCCCCAGGGACAGGGTGTGACTGAAGCTTTCTTT,CASSPQGQGVTEAFF,TRBV4-1,TRBJ1-1,NA,TRBD1
TGCGCCAGCAGCTGGATCCCCTTTCGGACAGGGAAGGAGAACACTGAAGCTTTCTTT,CASSWIPFRTGKENTEAFF,TRBV5-1,TRBJ1-1,few,TRBD1
TGTGCCAGCAGCCGTACTAGCGGGAGGGCTTCTTCCTACGAGCAGTACTTC,CASSRTSGRASSYEQYF,TRBV7-2,TRBJ2-7,once,TRBD2
TGTGCCAGCAGCTCCACGGTTGACAGAGAAGCTTTCTTT,CASSSTVDREAFF,TRBV7-2,TRBJ1-1,NA,NA
TGTGCCAGAAGCGGCCGGGACAGGGGTGATTCACCCCTCCACTTT,CARSGRDRGDSPLHF,TRBV5-3,TRBJ1-6,NA,TRBD1
TGCGCCAGCAGCTTGGATGATCGACTAGCGGGGGGGCTTCGGGAGACCCAGTACTTC,CASSLDDRLAGGLRETQYF,TRBV5-1,TRBJ2-5,NA,TRBD2
TGTGCCAGCAGCTCACCGGGGGGGGGCAACAATGAGCAGTTCTTC,CASSSPGGGNNEQFF,TRBV7-3,TRBJ2-1,once,TRBD2
TGCGCCAGCAGCCGGGGGACGGCGGCAACTAATGAAAAACTGTTTTTT,CASSRGTAATNEKLFF,TRBV5-1,TRBJ1-4,few,NA
TGCGCCAGCAGCCAAGCGAGATTTGGGACAGGGACTTCACCCCTCCACTTT,CASSQARFGTGTSPLHF,TRBV4-3,TRBJ1-6,once,TRBD1
TGTGCCAGCAGCCCACAGGGGGCCCTTGACTATGGCTACACCTTC,CASSPQGALDYGYTF,TRBV7-2,TRBJ1-2,NA,TRBD1
TGTGCCAGCGCAAGCACAGGGTGGGGCGAAAAACTGTTTTTT,CASASTGWGEKLFF,TRBV9,TRBJ1-4,NA,NA
TGTGCCAGCAGTTCCAGGAACACCGGGGAGCTGTTTTTT,CASSSRNTGELFF,TRBV28,TRBJ2-2,NA,NA
TGCAGCGTTCGGGAGGGGGCGAGCCACGAGCAGTACTTC,CSVREGASHEQYF,TRBV29-1,TRBJ2-7,NA,NA
TGTGCCAGCATTCCGGGCCGGGACAGGGGGCTCTACAATGAGCAGTTCTTC,CASIPGRDRGLYNEQFF,TRBV7-9,TRBJ2-1,NA,TRBD1
TGTGCCAGCAAGGGTCTGGGGGCGGACAACGAGCAGTACTTC,CASKGLGADNEQYF,TRBV11-2,TRBJ2-7,NA,NA
TGTGCCAGCAGCTACTCCGTTGAATACGAGCAGTACTTC,CASSYSVEYEQYF,TRBV11-2,TRBJ2-7,NA,NA
TGTGCCAGCAGCGTCCACCTACCCACAGATACGCAGTATTTT,CASSVHLPTDTQYF,TRBV9,TRBJ2-3,NA,NA
TGTGCCAGTAGCCCGAGTTCGGGATCCTACGACAATGAGCAGTTCTTC,CASSPSSGSYDNEQFF,TRBV19,TRBJ2-1,few,NA
TGCGCCAGCAGCTTGATTGGCAACAATGAGCAGTTCTTC,CASSLIGNNEQFF,TRBV5-1,TRBJ2-1,NA,NA
TGTGCCACCAGCAGAGACAGGGAAGAGACCCAGTACTTC,CATSRDREETQYF,TRBV15,TRBJ2-5,NA,NA
TGCAGCGGGGGGACGGGGGGCTACGAGCAGTACTTC,CSGGTGGYEQYF,TRBV29-1,TRBJ2-7,once,TRBD2
TGCAGCGTTGGGGGACTGCTGAACACTGAAGCTTTCTTT,CSVGGLLNTEAFF,TRBV29-1,TRBJ1-1,NA,NA
TGTGCCAGCAGCTCCGCCCTCGGTTCACCCCTCCACTTT,CASSSALGSPLHF,TRBV11-3,TRBJ1-6,NA,NA
TGTGCCAGCAGTTACACAGGGTCGAGGCAGCCCCAGCATTTT,CASSYTGSRQPQHF,TRBV6-5,TRBJ1-5,NA,NA
TGTGCCAGCAGCTCCAGGACAGGGACCACAGATACGCAGTATTTT,CASSSRTGTTDTQYF,TRBV7-2,TRBJ2-3,NA,TRBD1
TGCGCCAGCAGCCAAGCCCACCTAGCGGGAGTATGGAATGAGCAGTTCTTC,CASSQAHLAGVWNEQFF,TRBV4-3,TRBJ2-1,NA,TRBD2
TGCAGCGTTCGGACAGGGTTGAATCAGCCCCAGCATTTT,CSVRTGLNQPQHF,TRBV29-1,TRBJ1-5,NA,TRBD1
TGTGCCAGCAGCCAAGTTGATGGAGGCCAGCCCCAGCATTTT,CASSQVDGGQPQHF,TRBV4-2,TRBJ1-5,medium-sized,NA
TGTGCCAGCAAAGAGGACACCGGGGAGCTGTTTTTT,CASKEDTGELFF,TRBV27,TRBJ2-2,NA,NA
TGCGCCAGCAGCCAAGATCTAGGGAGACAGGGGAATGAAAAACTGTTTTTT,CASSQDLGRQGNEKLFF,TRBV4-3,TRBJ1-4,few,TRBD1
TGTGCCAGTAGGCCCTCGGGGGGCGGATATGGCTACACCTTC,CASRPSGGGYGYTF,TRBV19,TRBJ1-2,NA,NA